Presented here are 23 T cell receptor beta chains from one specimen sequenced in a study of T cell changes during pregnancy in multiple sclerosis. TCRdb's copy holds only in-frame clones and misses some; the assay was immunoSEQ multiplex PCR. The table lists 26,000 or so clones, about 91% of them singletons. The sample here was peripheral blood, taken in the first trimester of pregnancy. The receptors derive from a female donor in good health, enrolled as a control in a pregnancy study.

This clone was detected once. This chain joins TRBV5-6 and TRBJ1-2; TRBD1 aligns across 8 bases. CDR3 length: 14 residues. CDR1 and CDR2 from the germline V gene are SGHDT and YYEEEE. The V and J ends lost 4 bases and 8 bases, in that order; junction bases with no gene match: 10. CDR3 sequence reads: CASSPRTGTEGYTF. The CDR3 DNA reads as TGTGCCAGCAGCCCTCGGACAGGGACCGAAGGCTACACCTTC.

The chain combines TRBV5-4 with TRBJ2-7, with D tentatively TRBD1 (6 bases). V lost 3 bases and J 4 bases, leaving 14 bases between the germline ends. The CDR3 has 14 residues. From germline, CDR1 is SGHNT and CDR2 YYREEE (reference sequence). The CDR3 protein is CASSSGQSIYEQYF. In nucleotides, the CDR3 is TGTGCCAGCAGCTCTGGACAGTCTATATACGAGCAGTACTTC. The variable domain in full, completed from reference TRBV5-4 and TRBJ2-7, reads ETGVTQSPTHLIKTRGQQVTLRCSSQSGHNTVSWYQQALGQGPQFIFQYYREEENGRGNFPPRFSGLQFPNYSSELNVNALELDDSALYLCASSSGQSIYEQYFGPGTRLTVT.

This clone was detected only once. The rearrangement joins TRBV11-2 to TRBJ2-1, with D perhaps TRBD2 (6 bases). Trimming left V 1 base short and J 3 bases short, with 10 bases between. The CDR3 sequence is 15 residues long. Per germline, CDR1 SGHAT and CDR2 FQNNGV. The CDR3 region has the DNA TGTGCCAGCAGCTTAGGAGGTAGCGGCTACAATGAGCAGTTCTTC. Translation gives CASSLGGSGYNEQFF.

The chain links TRBV13 to TRBJ2-7; a weak D match, TRBD1 (6 bases). This CDR3 is 15 amino acids long. The germline CDR1 and CDR2 sequences are PRHDT and FYEKMQ (reference sequence). V lost 1 base, J lost 3 bases, and 13 bases lay in between. The CDR3 nucleotides read TGTGCCAGCAGCTTAGTGGCAGGGGTCAACTACGAGCAGTACTTC. The encoded protein is CASSLVAGVNYEQYF.

CDR3 sequence reads: CASSYLGPDNEQFF. In DNA, the CDR3 is TGTGCCAGCAGTTACCTGGGGCCGGACAATGAGCAGTTCTTC. The rearrangement links TRBV6-5 to TRBJ2-1; tentatively, D is TRBD1 (5 bases). The CDR3 has 14 residues. Deletions cut 2 bases from V and 5 bases from J, with 10 bases between. Germline-derived CDR1 and CDR2 are MNHEY and SVGAGI.

This chain joins TRBV7-2 and TRBJ2-5, with D possibly matching TRBD1 (6 bases). V dropped 5 bases and J dropped 7 bases, with 23 bases sitting between them. The CDR3 runs to 16 residues. The germline gives CDR1 SGHTA, CDR2 FQGNSA. The DNA of the CDR3 is TGTGCCAGCAGCCCCCCAGGGGAACTCGTTAGTGGGACCCAGTACTTC. Its protein product is CASSPPGELVSGTQYF.

The V gene is TRBV5-1, the J gene TRBJ1-1; weak D call: TRBD1 (5 bases). This CDR3 is built from 15 residues. V dropped 4 bases and J dropped 1 base, with 14 bases sitting between them. CDR1 is SGHRS and CDR2 is YFSETQ in the germline V gene. CDR3 sequence (DNA): TGCGCCAGCAGCCTTTTTGGACACCCGAACACTGAAGCTTTCTTT. This gives the protein CASSLFGHPNTEAFF.

This sequence joins TRBV7-2 and TRBJ2-5, with D possibly being TRBD1 (7 bases). V lost 4 bases and J lost 7, with 10 bases in between. The CDR3 runs to 12 residues. Germline CDR1 SGHTA, CDR2 FQGNSA. CDR3 in DNA: TGTGCCAGCAGCTCCCAGGGGGGGACCCAGTACTTC. It translates to CASSSQGGTQYF.

Details on this clone: At one boundary the junction diverges from the germline segment, which might be a read error. V gene TRBV2 combines with J gene TRBJ1-4, with unresolved D. The CDR3 is 15 amino acids. From germline, CDR1 is SNHLY and CDR2 FYNNEI. The CDR3 here is CASSEDTTTNEKLFF. As DNA, the CDR3 is TGTGCCAGCAGCGAAGACACGACAACTAATGAAAAACTGTTTTTT.

The chain combines TRBV5-1 with TRBJ1-1; tentatively, D is TRBD1 (6 bases). The V and J ends lost 3 bases and 4 bases respectively, with 19 bases between them. The CDR3 extends over 16 amino acids. In germline, CDR1 is SGHRS, CDR2 YFSETQ. This CDR3 is CASSSGGQPTFTEAFF. CDR3 bases: TGCGCCAGCAGCTCTGGCGGACAGCCGACGTTCACTGAAGCTTTCTTT.

The chain uses TRBV5-6 and TRBJ2-1; D is perhaps TRBD1 (5 bases). V was clipped by 2 bases and J by 9 bases, with 6 bases between them. There are 11 residues in the CDR3. Germline V gene data show CDR1 as SGHDT and CDR2 as YYEEEE. The CDR3 is CASSFQGEQFF. The CDR3 coding sequence is TGTGCCAGCAGCTTCCAGGGTGAGCAGTTCTTC.

This clone was seen just once. The chain links TRBV5-1 to TRBJ2-7; 8 bases line up with TRBD1. Germline lookup yields CDR1 SGHRS and CDR2 YFSETQ. The CDR3 extends over 17 amino acids. V lost 1 base to trimming and J lost 4 bases; unmatched junction nucleotides: 13. The CDR3 DNA follows: TGCGCCAGCAGCTTGAACAGGGGGAAGCATTTTGGGTACGAGCAGTACTTC. Translated, it gives CASSLNRGKHFGYEQYF.

The V gene is TRBV27, the J gene TRBJ1-2; D is possibly TRBD1 (6 bases). The germline V and J ends were trimmed by 0 bases and 2 bases, with 10 bases remaining between them. CDR1 is MNHEY, CDR2 SMNVEV, per germline (reference sequence). This CDR3 region has 15 residues. CDR3 loop: CASSLSGQSNYGYTF. The DNA of the CDR3 is TGTGCCAGCAGTTTATCAGGACAGAGCAACTATGGCTACACCTTC.

The gene calls are TRBV20-1 and TRBJ2-3; no definite D call. V was clipped by 6 bases and J by 2 bases, with 3 bases between them. CDR1 is DFQATT and CDR2 is SNEGSKA in the germline V gene (reference sequence). The CDR3 runs to 10 residues. The CDR3 here is CSAATDTQYF. As DNA, the CDR3 is TGCAGTGCGGCCACAGATACGCAGTATTTT.

This chain uses TRBV7-9 with TRBJ2-2, with 13 nucleotides matching TRBD2. The ends lost 6 bases at V and 1 base at J; junction bases unmatched: 5. Germline CDR1 reads SEHNR; CDR2 reads FQNEAQ (reference sequence). The CDR3 is 17 amino acids. CDR3 residues: CASRTSGRTKNTGELFF. The CDR3 DNA sequence: TGTGCCAGCAGGACTAGCGGGAGGACCAAGAACACCGGGGAGCTGTTTTTT.

The J gene is TRBJ2-7, the V gene TRBV14; D might be TRBD2 (5 bases). The germline CDR1 and CDR2 sequences are SGHDN and FVKESK. CDR3 length equals 13 residues. V lost 6 bases and J 2 bases, leaving 11 bases between the germline ends. CDR3 amino acids: CASSHEGPYEQYF. CDR3 bases: TGTGCCAGCAGTCATGAGGGCCCCTACGAGCAGTACTTC.

Comments on this clone: This same CDR3 is encoded by further DNA sequences in the sample. The chain has TRBV6-1 and TRBJ1-2, with TRBD1 identical over 7 bases. The CDR3 loop spans 12 amino acids. Germline V CDR1 and CDR2: MNHNS, SASEGT. The J segment lost 5 bases and the V segment lost 3 bases, leaving 0 bases of the junction unmatched. CDR3: CASSDRGYGYTF. For the CDR3, the DNA is TGTGCCAGCAGTGACAGGGGGTATGGCTACACCTTC.

V gene TRBV5-1 combines with J gene TRBJ2-7; possibly TRBD1 for D (6 bases). Trimming took off 5 bases at V and 2 bases at J, with 8 bases between the two ends. This CDR3 has 12 residues. CDR1 SGHRS and CDR2 YFSETQ come from the germline V gene. CDR3 in amino acids: CASRGTTYEQYF. The CDR3 nucleotides read TGCGCCAGCAGAGGGACAACCTACGAGCAGTACTTC.

The J gene is TRBJ1-1, the V gene TRBV7-6; tentatively, D is TRBD1 (6 bases). Trimming removed 5 bases at V and 5 bases at J, with 21 bases between. Germline V gene sequence: CDR1 SGHVS, CDR2 FNYEAQ. The CDR3 loop spans 16 amino acids. CDR3 sequence reads: CASSPGASFSSTEAFF. The CDR3 DNA reads TGTGCCAGCAGCCCAGGGGCCTCCTTTTCTAGTACTGAAGCTTTCTTT. Complete variable domain (other parts from reference TRBV7-6 and TRBJ1-1): GAGVSQSPRYKVTKRGQDVALRCDPISGHVSLYWYRQALGQGPEFLTYFNYEAQQDKSGLPNDRFSAERPEGSISTLTIQRTEQRDSAMYRCASSPGASFSSTEAFFGQGTRLTVV.

This sequence joins TRBV6-6 and TRBJ1-2, with 8 bases fitting TRBD1. CDR3 length equals 14 residues. Germline V gene lookup returns CDR1 MNHNY and CDR2 SVGAGI (reference sequence). V lost 6 bases, J lost 6 bases, and 9 bases stayed unmatched. The chain's CDR3 is CASRTTGASHGYTF. CDR3 DNA sequence: TGTGCCAGCAGGACGACAGGGGCGTCTCATGGCTACACCTTC.

The rearrangement joins TRBV4-3 to TRBJ2-3; TRBD2 matches at 11 bases. Per germline, CDR1 LGHNA and CDR2 YSLEER. The length of the CDR3 is 15 residues. V dropped 3 bases and J dropped 2; count of bases not matched to a gene: 1. The DNA for the CDR3 is TGCGCCAGCAGCCAGACTAGCGGGGTCACAGATACGCAGTATTTT. Translating gives CASSQTSGVTDTQYF.

V usage is TRBV30 and J usage is TRBJ1-6, with D uncertain. The CDR3 is 15 amino acids. Trimming shortened V by 1 base and J by 9 bases, and 16 bases separated the two germline ends. The V gene's germline CDR1 is GTSNPN and CDR2 SVGIG (reference sequence). The CDR3 here is CAWSDWQEASSPLHF. CDR3 bases: TGTGCCTGGAGTGATTGGCAGGAGGCTAGTTCACCCCTCCACTTT.

The chain carries TRBV7-9 and TRBJ2-2, with D unresolved. Germline V gene sequence: CDR1 SEHNR, CDR2 FQNEAQ (reference sequence). The CDR3 length is 12 residues. V was cut by 6 bases and J by 6 bases, with 8 bases left in between. In DNA form, the CDR3 reads TGTGCCAGCAGTCTAGACGCCGGGGAGCTGTTTTTT. Protein product: CASSLDAGELFF.